This T cell receptor (beta chain) was identified in a study of blood T cell repertoires in COVID-19. Overall study: Whether acute or convalescent, the COVID-19 samples came from the United States, Italy and Spain.

Original processing notes: Reference gene primers were amplified, and this amplification served to estimate nucleated cell counts. The repertoire was sequenced with immunoSEQ multiplex PCR; TCRdb's copy has only in-frame clones and lacks some. V, J and clone size reflect that table, while D and trimming were determined from the DNA. The profile shows 150,000 to 200,000 clones, roughly 88% of them singletons. The clonotype originates from a woman between 18 and 29 years old who had recovered from COVID-19. The sequenced sample consisted of PBMCs or T cells enriched from blood (not recorded which).

The CDR3 spells CASRTGDGYTF. As DNA, the CDR3 is TGTGCCAGCAGGACAGGGGATGGCTACACCTTC. J is TRBJ1-2 and V is TRBV3-1 (or the pseudogene TRBV3-2), with 8 bases aligning to TRBD1. V was clipped by 6 bases and J by 6 bases; unmatched bases: 0. CDR1 and CDR2 (germline): LGHDT, YNNKEL (reference sequence). CDR3 length: 11 amino acids.